This note documents a single T cell receptor beta chain sequence. This specimen belongs to a study of CD8+ T cells in alopecia areata. The treatment here: oral pan-JAK inhibitor, 5-10 mg twice daily. Peripheral blood samples and lesional scalp punch biopsies were obtained from alopecia areata patients. Using a FACSAria, the CD4+ and CD8+ T cells were sorted from the PBMCs. As the sequencing template, cDNA was produced by extracting RNA and reverse transcribing it. Method: immunoSEQ multiplex PCR; TCRdb's copy keeps in-frame clones and lacks some. Among about 100,000 clones listed, roughly 56% were seen once. Trimming removed 6 bases from V and 4 bases from J; junction bases left unmatched: 10. Germline CDR1 is MNHEY and CDR2 is SVGAGI. CDR3 size: 15 residues.

The chain is built from TRBV6-5 and TRBJ1-2; 8 nucleotides match TRBD1. The source of this sequence is a human donor with alopecia areata. The material sequenced was CD8+ T cells sorted from blood, taken between weeks 55 and 65, from a patient treated with tofacitinib. CDR3 sequence: CASRRPGTGRYGYTF. The CDR3 DNA reads TGTGCCAGCAGACGTCCCGGGACAGGCCGCTATGGCTACACCTTC.